This TCR beta chain derives from a study of early T cells in non-severe SARS-CoV-2 infection. CDR1 SGHTA and CDR2 FQGNSA come from the germline V gene. The V end lost 4 bases, the J end lost 3 bases, and 3 bases lay between the germline ends. The CDR3 is 11 amino acids. TCRdb used MiXCR to reprocess the 5' RACE reads, holding one entry per CDR3 protein. The sample has about 60,000 distinct CDR3 sequences, around 13% seen once; the top ten hold around 4.6%. What was sequenced was whole blood. This chain links TRBV7-2 with TRBJ2-5; D not resolved. This clonotype was sampled from an adult who was a healthcare worker with PCR-confirmed SARS-CoV-2 infection or an uninfected control (not recorded which). CDR3 amino acids: CASSSKETQYF. As DNA, the CDR3 is TGTGCCAGCAGCTCAAAAGAGACCCAGTACTTC.